The rows below give T cell receptor beta chains drawn from one sample of a study of T cell changes during pregnancy in multiple sclerosis. TCRdb's copy holds only in-frame clones and misses some; the assay was immunoSEQ multiplex PCR. The sample comprises fewer than 90,000 clones, approximately 94% of which are singletons, and about 0.78% rests with the top ten. Sequenced material: peripheral blood, taken in the third trimester of pregnancy. These receptors all stem from a female donor with multiple sclerosis, enrolled in a pregnancy study. CDR3s include the opening cysteine and the closing phenylalanine or tryptophan. The order of the fields is V gene, D gene, clone size, J gene, CDR3 protein, CDR3 DNA. The D gene is left open where the match is weak. The size entry is marked missing in some rows and otherwise reads once, few, many or a size class.

TRBV5-1,TRBD1,-,TRBJ2-1,CASSPGQTYNEQFF,TGCGCCAGCAGCCCGGGACAGACCTACAATGAGCAGTTCTTC
TRBV5-4,-,-,TRBJ2-1,CASSPLALDADEQFF,TGTGCCAGCAGCCCGCTGGCTCTCGACGCGGATGAGCAGTTCTTC
TRBV29-1,-,-,TRBJ1-1,CSFSSRGGVNTEAFF,TGCAGCTTCTCCTCCCGGGGGGGCGTGAACACTGAAGCTTTCTTT
TRBV27,-,-,TRBJ2-6,CASSFQGGANVLTF,TGTGCCAGCAGTTTCCAGGGTGGGGCCAACGTCCTGACTTTC
TRBV19,-,-,TRBJ2-7,CASSIMASSYEQYF,TGTGCCAGTAGTATCATGGCATCCTCCTACGAGCAGTACTTC
TRBV5-1,TRBD1,-,TRBJ2-1,CASSSHARTGEAEQFF,TGCGCCAGCAGCTCCCACGCCCGGACAGGGGAGGCTGAGCAGTTCTTC
TRBV5-1,TRBD2,-,TRBJ2-4,CASSLVVASGSLAKNIQYF,TGCGCCAGCAGCTTGGTTGTGGCTAGCGGGAGTCTAGCCAAAAACATTCAGTACTTC
TRBV28,-,-,TRBJ1-2,CASRQSTTNYGYTF,TGTGCCAGTCGACAGTCCACTACTAACTATGGCTACACCTTC
TRBV6-5,-,-,TRBJ2-7,CASSLGAIDSYEQYF,TGTGCCAGCAGTTTGGGGGCGATCGACTCCTACGAGCAGTACTTC
TRBV6-5,-,-,TRBJ1-5,CASSSIGNQPQHF,TGTGCCAGCAGTTCTATTGGCAATCAGCCCCAGCATTTT
TRBV23-1,TRBD2,-,TRBJ2-7,CASSQLPRTSGSPSSYEQYF,TGCGCCAGCAGTCAACTTCCTCGGACTAGCGGGAGCCCGAGCTCCTACGAGCAGTACTTC
TRBV11-1,TRBD2,once,TRBJ2-7,CASSLAVAGFYEQYF,TGTGCCAGCAGCTTAGCGGTAGCGGGGTTCTACGAGCAGTACTTC
TRBV27,TRBD2,-,TRBJ2-2,CASRLAGTNTGELFF,TGTGCCAGTCGACTAGCGGGGACGAACACCGGGGAGCTGTTTTTT
TRBV5-1,-,-,TRBJ2-7,CASSLLGYEQYF,TGCGCCAGCAGCTTGCTAGGTTACGAGCAGTACTTC
TRBV28,-,-,TRBJ1-1,CASSLGGRDTEAFF,TGTGCCAGCAGTTTGGGGGGGCGCGACACTGAAGCTTTCTTT
TRBV19,-,-,TRBJ2-2,CASEIPGALNTGELFF,TGTGCCAGTGAAATACCAGGGGCCCTGAACACCGGGGAGCTGTTTTTT
TRBV2,-,-,TRBJ2-7,CASSVKRAHSYEQYF,TGTGCCAGCAGTGTCAAGCGAGCCCACTCCTACGAGCAGTACTTC
TRBV5-1,TRBD1,-,TRBJ1-2,CASSSVRGPNYGYTF,TGCGCCAGCAGCTCCGTCAGGGGGCCTAACTATGGCTACACCTTC
TRBV6-1,-,-,TRBJ1-1,CASSAWQGNKAFF,TGTGCCAGCAGTGCATGGCAGGGCAATAAAGCTTTCTTT
TRBV7-9,TRBD1,-,TRBJ2-1,CASRPQGLVNEQFF,TGTGCCAGCAGGCCACAGGGGTTGGTCAATGAGCAGTTCTTC
TRBV27,TRBD1,-,TRBJ2-7,CASRTGAREQYF,TGTGCCAGCAGGACAGGGGCGCGGGAGCAGTACTTC
TRBV6-1,-,-,TRBJ2-7,CASSESIGVSSYEQYF,TGTGCCAGCAGTGAAAGTATCGGGGTTAGCTCCTACGAGCAGTACTTC
TRBV28,-,once,TRBJ1-5,CASSLIRQSNQPQHF,TGTGCCAGCAGTTTGATTAGACAGAGCAATCAGCCCCAGCATTTT
TRBV9,TRBD2,-,TRBJ2-1,CASSGRSTSAHNEQFF,TGTGCCAGCAGCGGGAGATCGACTAGCGCCCACAATGAGCAGTTCTTC
TRBV6-1,TRBD1,-,TRBJ1-5,CASRDRGNQPQHF,TGTGCCAGCCGGGACAGGGGCAATCAGCCCCAGCATTTT
TRBV19,TRBD1,-,TRBJ2-1,CASSPDRGRNNEQFF,TGTGCCAGTAGTCCGGACAGGGGGCGCAACAATGAGCAGTTCTTC
TRBV5-1,-,-,TRBJ1-2,CASSGQGPRGYTF,TGCGCCAGCAGCGGCCAGGGGCCACGAGGCTACACCTTC
TRBV12-2,-,-,TRBJ1-2,CASRPGTVGGYTF,TGTGCAAGTCGCCCCGGGACAGTCGGTGGCTACACCTTC
TRBV19,-,once,TRBJ2-4,CASSGGFKNIQYF,TGTGCCAGTAGTGGGGGGTTCAAAAACATTCAGTACTTC
TRBV5-1,-,-,TRBJ2-7,CASSLSGNSYEQYF,TGCGCCAGCAGCTTGTCGGGGAACAGCTACGAGCAGTACTTC
TRBV30,-,-,TRBJ2-1,CAWLGGSAVNEQFF,TGTGCCTGGCTAGGTGGGAGCGCGGTAAATGAGCAGTTCTTC
TRBV6-5,-,-,TRBJ2-3,CASSYRASTDTQYF,TGTGCCAGCAGTTACAGAGCTAGCACAGATACGCAGTATTTT
TRBV29-1,-,-,TRBJ1-1,CSVDPDFLNTEAFF,TGCAGCGTTGACCCAGATTTCCTGAACACTGAAGCTTTCTTT
TRBV6-1,-,-,TRBJ1-5,CASSEVAGYQPQHF,TGTGCCAGCAGTGAAGTTGCAGGGTATCAGCCCCAGCATTTT
TRBV5-1,-,-,TRBJ1-1,CASSLGQVEDEAFF,TGCGCCAGCAGCTTGGGACAGGTAGAGGATGAAGCTTTCTTT
TRBV7-6,-,-,TRBJ2-1,CASRGPTSYNEQFF,TGTGCCAGCAGGGGGCCAACCTCCTACAATGAGCAGTTCTTC
TRBV4-1,-,-,TRBJ2-1,CASRPHNGGYNEQFF,TGCGCCAGCAGACCTCATAACGGCGGCTACAATGAGCAGTTCTTC
TRBV6-1,TRBD2,-,TRBJ2-5,CASSERLSSGRMEETQYF,TGTGCCAGCAGTGAAAGGTTATCTAGCGGGCGAATGGAGGAGACCCAGTACTTC
TRBV4-1,TRBD1,-,TRBJ2-2,CASSQTIPGQGNTGELFF,TGCGCCAGCAGCCAAACTATCCCGGGACAGGGCAACACCGGGGAGCTGTTTTTT
TRBV5-5,-,-,TRBJ1-2,CASSLEQLYGYTF,TGTGCCAGCAGCTTGGAACAGCTCTATGGCTACACCTTC
TRBV6-1,-,-,TRBJ2-7,CASSEAGGTYEQYF,TGTGCCAGCAGTGAAGCCGGGGGTACCTACGAGCAGTACTTC
TRBV28,TRBD2,-,TRBJ2-4,CASSKTSGKNIQYF,TGTGCCAGCAGTAAGACTAGCGGTAAAAACATTCAGTACTTC
TRBV7-9,TRBD1,-,TRBJ2-4,CASSWTGKEGKNIQYF,TGTGCCAGCAGCTGGACAGGGAAGGAGGGCAAAAACATTCAGTACTTC
TRBV9,-,-,TRBJ1-2,CASSKDRGSGGYTF,TGTGCCAGCAGCAAAGATCGGGGGAGTGGCGGCTACACCTTC
TRBV6-5,-,-,TRBJ1-3,CASSQIRGNTIYF,TGTGCCAGCAGTCAAATACGGGGAAACACCATATATTTT
TRBV7-2,-,-,TRBJ2-1,CASSLVYNEQFF,TGTGCCAGCAGCTTAGTATACAATGAGCAGTTCTTC
TRBV5-1,TRBD1,few,TRBJ2-5,CASSLAAGQGARETQYF,TGCGCCAGCAGCTTGGCCGCGGGACAGGGGGCTCGGGAGACCCAGTACTTC
TRBV5-1,TRBD1,-,TRBJ1-1,CASSLTGGTTEAFF,TGCGCCAGCAGCTTAACAGGGGGCACCACTGAAGCTTTCTTT
TRBV5-1,TRBD1,once,TRBJ2-3,CASTTSPTGLDTQYF,TGCGCCAGCACCACAAGCCCGACAGGGTTAGATACGCAGTATTTT
TRBV19,TRBD2,-,TRBJ2-5,CASSLGTSGKETQYF,TGTGCCAGTAGTTTAGGGACTAGCGGGAAGGAGACCCAGTACTTC
TRBV6-5,-,-,TRBJ2-1,CASSYSTGIDEQFF,TGTGCCAGCAGTTACTCGACAGGCATCGATGAGCAGTTCTTC
TRBV10-2,-,-,TRBJ2-5,CASIGNQETQYF,TGCGCCAGCATCGGGAACCAAGAGACCCAGTACTTC
TRBV6-1,-,-,TRBJ2-3,CASILDRLTDTQYF,TGTGCCAGCATCTTAGACAGGCTAACAGATACGCAGTATTTT
TRBV19,-,few,TRBJ2-1,CASSISAGASYNEQFF,TGTGCCAGTAGTATTTCTGCGGGGGCCTCCTACAATGAGCAGTTCTTC